The following is a TCR beta chain sequence with its context. The antigen is undetermined. CDR1 and CDR2 from the germline V gene are SGHTA and FQGNSA. This CDR3 has 16 residues. This sample is drawn from a study of monozygotic twins with inflammatory bowel disease. General study points: IBD patients, compared with healthy twins, shared fewer clonotypes with others (especially with disease activity).

The TCR libraries each used total RNA (around 4,000 ng per library). TCRdb reprocessed the 5' RACE reads; each CDR3 protein has one entry and no DNA is given. Across approximately 400,000 distinct CDR3 sequences, the top ten clones capture under 3% of the sample. The sample taken for sequencing was blood. The source is a human donor with ulcerative colitis or Crohn's disease, or a healthy co-twin of an affected twin (not recorded which). The rearrangement joins TRBV7-2 to TRBJ2-5. The CDR3 here is CASSLRSDWAKRTQYF.